Listed below are T cell receptor delta chains from one sample, sequenced in a study of Vδ1+ human thymocytes. TCRdb redid the clone calls on the multiplex PCR reads with CATT. The table includes about 75,000 delta-chain clones, around 32% detected once. The sample taken for sequencing was Vdelta1+ gamma-delta thymocytes from the thymus. The receptors shown here come from a boy under two years old who had congenital heart surgery. CDR3s include the opening cysteine and the closing phenylalanine or tryptophan. D genes are given only for firm matches. Clone size, where shown, is once, few, many, or a class for clones that have expanded.

TRDV1	.	TRDJ1	few	CALGELRPGDLTDKLIF	TGTGCTCTTGGGGAACTAAGGCCGGGGGACCTGACAGATAAACTCATCTTT
TRDV1	TRDD3	TRDJ1	few	CALGELRLLHVLGDHTDKLIF	TGTGCTCTTGGGGAACTTCGCCTTCTCCACGTACTGGGGGACCACACCGATAAACTCATCTTT
TRDV1	TRDD3	TRDJ1	.	CALGELLTLPTESGGCNTDKLIF	TGTGCTCTTGGGGAACTATTAACGCTTCCCACCGAGTCTGGGGGATGCAACACCGATAAACTCATCTTT
TRDV1	TRDD3	TRDJ1	few	CALRLLIGTGGYTDKLIF	TGTGCTCTGCGACTCCTAATCGGTACTGGGGGATACACCGATAAACTCATCTTT
TRDV1	.	TRDJ1	.	CALGGGYPPPHNYTDKLIF	TGTGCTCTTGGGGGCGGCTACCCCCCCCCGCATAACTACACCGATAAACTCATCTTT
TRDV1	TRDD3	TRDJ1	.	CALGERPPGGTDKLIF	TGTGCTCTTGGGGAACGCCCTCCTGGGGGGACCGATAAACTCATCTTT
TRDV1	TRDD3	TRDJ1	.	CALGLASLSYWGRGGLIF	TGTGCTCTTGGGCTAGCCTCCCTTTCGTACTGGGGACGTGGAGGTCTCATCTTT
TRDV1	TRDD3	TRDJ1	few	CALGELLFLTGGQIYYTDKLIF	TGTGCTCTTGGAGAACTTCTTTTCCTCACTGGGGGCCAAATTTACTACACCGATAAACTCATCTTT
TRDV1	TRDD3	TRDJ1	.	CALGELGSAWGKPYTDKLIF	TGTGCTCTTGGGGAACTAGGGTCCGCCTGGGGGAAACCCTACACCGATAAACTCATCTTT
TRDV1	.	TRDJ1	few	CALGDHPGFSDKLIF	TGTGCTCTTGGGGACCACCCTGGTTTCTCCGATAAACTCATCTTT
TRDV1	TRDD3	TRDJ1	.	CALGEGVILQLGDTTDKLIF	TGTGCTCTTGGGGAAGGGGTAATACTTCAACTGGGGGATACGACCGATAAACTCATCTTT
TRDV1	.	TRDJ1	.	CALGGTSIWGLTTYDTDKLIF	TGTGCTCTTGGGGGGACTTCGATTTGGGGGTTAACCACGTACGACACCGATAAACTCATCTTT
TRDV1	TRDD3	TRDJ1	.	CALGEHLPPKTTGGYVSTDKLIF	TGTGCTCTTGGGGAGCACCTTCCACCTAAAACTACTGGGGGATACGTGTCGACCGATAAACTCATCTTT
TRDV1	TRDD3	TRDJ1	.	CALGELSRTLAVLGARRGVYTDKLIF	TGTGCTCTTGGGGAACTCTCCCGGACCTTGGCAGTACTGGGGGCTCGAAGAGGGGTGTACACCGATAAACTCATCTTT
TRDV1	TRDD2	TRDJ1	few	CALGEQRLPRYTDKLIF	TGTGCTCTTGGGGAACAAAGGCTTCCTAGATACACCGATAAACTCATCTTT
TRDV1	.	TRDJ1	few	CALGEGLKLIF	TGTGCTCTTGGGGAAGGGCTCAAACTCATCTTT
TRDV1	.	TRDJ1	few	CALGETSLRTDKLIF	TGTGCTCTTGGGGAAACTTCCCTAAGGACCGATAAACTCATCTTT
TRDV1	TRDD3	TRDJ1	.	CALGESCQGDIPYTDKLIF	TGTGCTCTTGGGGAATCGTGTCAGGGGGATATTCCCTACACCGATAAACTCATCTTT
TRDV2	TRDD3	TRDJ1	few	CACTGGYPRYTDKLIF	TGTGCCTGTACTGGGGGATACCCCCGATACACCGATAAACTCATCTTT
TRDV1	.	TRDJ1	.	CALGASRYTDKLIF	TGTGCTCTTGGGGCTTCCCGGTACACCGATAAACTCATCTTT
TRDV1	TRDD3	TRDJ1	.	CALGGLGSFLRPNYWGILRRTDKLIF	TGTGCTCTTGGGGGCTTAGGGAGCTTCCTACGCCCAAATTACTGGGGGATACTACGGAGGACCGATAAACTCATCTTT
TRDV1	.	TRDJ1	.	CALGESLYGTYTDKLIF	TGTGCTCTTGGGGAAAGCCTTTACGGGACGTACACCGATAAACTCATCTTT
TRDV1	TRDD2	TRDJ1	few	CALGAPAFLEFVFIRGTDKLIF	TGTGCTCTTGGGGCACCGGCCTTCCTAGAATTTGTCTTCATTCGGGGGACCGATAAACTCATCTTT
TRDV1	.	TRDJ1	few	CALGELRTPPLRYASGDKLIF	TGTGCTCTTGGGGAACTTCGGACTCCTCCGTTAAGATACGCTTCGGGCGATAAACTCATCTTT
TRDV1	TRDD3	TRDJ1	once	CALGADRWGKSTDKLIF	TGTGCTCTTGGGGCCGACCGCTGGGGGAAAAGCACCGATAAACTCATCTTT
TRDV1	.	TRDJ1	few	CALGDLDKLIF	TGTGCTCTTGGGGACCTCGATAAACTCATCTTT
TRDV1	.	TRDJ1	.	CALGEGRGPPDKLIF	TGTGCTCTTGGGGAGGGGAGGGGACCCCCCGATAAACTCATCTTT
TRDV1	TRDD3	TRDJ1	few	CALGENASPYTRDTLRDTDKLIF	TGTGCTCTTGGGGAAAATGCTAGCCCCTACACTCGGGATACGCTCCGTGATACCGATAAACTCATCTTT
TRDV1	TRDD3	TRDJ1	.	CALGISLLGDISYTDKLIF	TGTGCTCTTGGGATTTCCCTACTGGGGGATATATCCTACACCGATAAACTCATCTTT
TRDV1	TRDD3	TRDJ1	few	CALGKYGEGDLMYTDKLIF	TGTGCTCTTGGGAAATACGGAGAGGGGGATCTGATGTACACCGATAAACTCATCTTT
TRDV1	TRDD3	TRDJ1	.	CALGARLGDTPTDKLIF	TGTGCTCTTGGGGCAAGACTGGGGGATACGCCCACCGATAAACTCATCTTT
TRDV1	TRDD3	TRDJ1	.	CALGEFPSRWGIRGQNTDKLIF	TGTGCTCTTGGGGAATTCCCTTCCCGCTGGGGGATACGTGGCCAAAACACCGATAAACTCATCTTT
TRDV1	TRDD3	TRDJ1	.	CALGEKNMGLALGGYLAHKLIF	TGTGCTCTTGGGGAAAAGAATATGGGTTTGGCCCTTGGGGGATACCTGGCTCATAAACTCATCTTT
TRDV1	.	TRDJ1	.	CALGVTDLRGGGKLIF	TGTGCTCTTGGGGTTACAGACCTACGGGGGGGGGGGAAACTCATCTTT
TRDV1	TRDD3	TRDJ1	.	CALGDFQGVLGDPTDKLIF	TGTGCTCTTGGGGACTTCCAGGGAGTACTGGGGGATCCCACCGATAAACTCATCTTT
TRDV1	.	TRDJ1	few	CALAKLGPPDKLIF	TGTGCTCTTGCGAAACTAGGGCCCCCCGATAAACTCATCTTT
TRDV1	.	TRDJ1	.	CALGELGYKLIF	TGTGCTCTTGGGGAATTGGGTTATAAACTCATCTTT
TRDV1	.	TRDJ1	.	CALGEIPPLYTDKLIF	TGTGCTCTTGGGGAAATACCCCCCCTGTACACCGATAAACTCATCTTT
TRDV1	.	TRDJ1	.	CALGELRPSYTDKLIF	TGTGCTCTTGGGGAACTAAGGCCTTCTTACACCGATAAACTCATCTTT
TRDV1	.	TRDJ1	.	CALGELPALSDKLIF	TGTGCTCTTGGGGAGCTCCCCGCACTGAGCGATAAACTCATCTTT